This T cell receptor (beta chain) is drawn from a study of immune heterogeneity within non-small cell lung tumors. Regarding the study as a whole: Both recurring identical dominant CDR3 beta clonotypes and site-unique high-frequency clones were observed across tumor sites within a patient.

The template for each sample was approximately 0.65 ug of genomic DNA, which had been extracted from bulk tumor tissue. Biopsy collection occurred during surgery, with several far-apart biopsies per primary tumor. Curative surgery was performed on patients who had untreated, newly diagnosed non-small cell lung cancer. Multiplex PCR (32 V and 13 J primers) was used to amplify the TCR beta CDR3. TCRdb reanalysed the multiplex PCR reads using MiXCR and keeps one entry per CDR3 protein. The table includes about 2,000 distinct CDR3 sequences, about 26% detected once. Germline CDR1 SEHNR, CDR2 FQNEAQ (reference sequence). The CDR3 covers 15 residues. V lost 5 bases and J 4 bases, leaving 16 bases between the germline ends. On this clonotype: Its antigen is undetermined.

This chain uses TRBV7-9 with TRBJ2-3; D is possibly TRBD2 (6 bases). The material sequenced was lung tumor tissue. The receptor was isolated from an older woman with non-small cell lung cancer. Written as DNA, the CDR3 is TGTGCCAGCAGCACCTGGATGAGGGAGGCAGATACGCAGTATTTT. This encodes CASSTWMREADTQYF.